The TCR beta chain under discussion was sequenced for a study of beta chain features in type 1 diabetes (dated by TCRdb to 2016 to 2019). For the wider study: Mean age, gender distribution, total cell number and subset yield did not differ between patients and healthy donors. A total of about 100,000,000 sorted cells were examined across all samples, and RNA yield correlated strongly with the number of cells per subset. Regulatory and stem cell-like memory subsets were isolated from only 8 patients and roughly eight healthy donors, whereas naive and central memory subsets came from all 28 donors. The study compared TCRB repertoires of sorted circulating CD4+ T cell subsets between recently diagnosed type 1 diabetes patients and matched healthy donors.

This clone was picked up a small number of times. Which antigen it targets is not known. Per-base qualities were not stored, and no clone one base away is much larger. The entire isolated RNA was reverse transcribed using the High Capacity cDNA Reverse Transcription Kit, and thus expressed TCRB transcripts were sequenced. Deep immunoSEQ sequencing was applied to naive, central memory and regulatory T cell samples, giving an average of roughly 3.5 million total reads per sample. Sorted cells were lysed in RLT buffer, and RNA was extracted using DNase-treated RNeasy Micro or Mini kits according to cell number. To prevent cross-contamination, every cell subset was processed on its own, while patient and healthy donor samples were processed together. TCRB sequences were amplified from cDNA with the immunoSEQ multiplex PCR, producing 87-bp fragments spanning the CDR3 region. Sequencing of the amplicons was performed on the Illumina HiSeq platform. As for how the authors treated the data: Synthetic template baselines were used to correct PCR bias computationally, reads within Hamming distance 2 were collapsed, and singletons that could not be merged were discarded. By aligning reads against IMGT, V, D and J genes, CDR3 length, and insertions or deletions at six rearrangement sites were assigned. Clonotype counts were normalized to sorted cell number within each subset before computing true diversity and Gini coefficients with the tcR R package. The overlap coefficient, calculated on TCRB nucleotide sequences, was used to quantify repertoire sharing. Out-of-frame TCRB sequences from naive cells were analyzed as a proxy for the pre-selection repertoire. Not all clones reach the TCRdb copy of this immuneACCESS table, which keeps in-frame sequences only. Checked studies attribute under half of the gap to unresolved V genes and leave the rest unexplained. V, J and clone size derive from that table, while D and trimming were established from the DNA sequence. A total of 600,000 to 700,000 clones appear in this sample, about an eighth of them only once. The ten largest account for approximately 0.021% of the sample.

From each donor, a single peripheral blood sample of around 120 mL on average was drawn into heparinised tubes. A BD FACSAria II and a panel including CD45RO, CCR7, CD25, CD127, CD95 and CD27 were used to sort naive, central memory, regulatory and stem cell-like memory CD4+ T cells. A purity above 98% was achieved for all sorted populations. PBMCs were isolated immediately by Lymphoprep density gradient centrifugation and stained directly without culture. So that batch effects would be minimized, each experiment stained and sorted samples in pairs, pairing one healthy donor with one patient. V is pared back by 4 bases and J by 2 bases, with 7 bases lying between the germline termini. CDR1 and CDR2 (MNHNS, SASEGT) derive from the germline V gene. Including cysteine and phenylalanine, the CDR3 has 13 amino acids. Just CDR3 DNA is preserved here, 39 bases in frame from base 1. The full study reports these points: Type 1 diabetes patients showed a moderate but significant shortening of TCRB CDR3 length in all four CD4+ subsets. Naive, central memory and regulatory TCRB repertoires appeared to be more alike among patients than among healthy donors. PCR might favor shorter templates, but patient and control samples were amplified and corrected together, so any skew would affect both groups equally. Because cDNA was sequenced instead of genomic DNA, highly expressing activated cells could be over-represented, though the groups showed no difference in activation or CD3 levels. At VDJ recombination sites, type 1 diabetes patients had fewer insertions and more deleted nucleotides, which implies abnormalities in thymic rearrangement. Because the HLA sub-analyses included only small numbers of individuals, any influence of HLA type on TCRB rearrangement was left unresolved.

Rearrangement joined TRBV6-1 to TRBJ2-3; TRBD2 might be the D gene, on 5 matching bases. The sample taken for sequencing was naive CD4+ T cells from blood. The sample's cell subset or site label is to be understood as: true naive CD4+ T cells. The sequence derives from a man younger than 35 with type 1 diabetes. CDR3 reads: CASSAGFTDTQYF. The bases read TGTGCCAGCAGTGCGGGGTTCACAGATACGCAGTATTTT.